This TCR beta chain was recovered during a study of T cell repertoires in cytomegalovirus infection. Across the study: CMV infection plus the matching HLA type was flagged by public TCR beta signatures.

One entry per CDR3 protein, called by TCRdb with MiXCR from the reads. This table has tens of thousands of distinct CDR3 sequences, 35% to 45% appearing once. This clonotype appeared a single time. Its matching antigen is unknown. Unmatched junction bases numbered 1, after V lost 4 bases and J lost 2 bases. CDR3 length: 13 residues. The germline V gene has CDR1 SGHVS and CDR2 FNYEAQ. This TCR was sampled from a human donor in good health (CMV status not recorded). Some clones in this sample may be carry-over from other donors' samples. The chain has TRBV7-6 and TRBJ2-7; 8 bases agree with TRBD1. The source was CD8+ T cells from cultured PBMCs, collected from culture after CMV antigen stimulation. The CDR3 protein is CASSSTGAYEQYF. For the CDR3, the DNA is TGTGCCAGCAGCTCGACAGGGGCCTACGAGCAGTACTTC.